The 21 T cell receptor beta chains reported below all come from one sample, sequenced in a study of blood T cell repertoires in COVID-19. Method: immunoSEQ multiplex PCR; TCRdb's copy keeps in-frame clones and lacks some. Here the sample spans more than 250,000 clones, more than 90% being singletons. The sequenced sample consisted of PBMCs or T cells enriched from blood (not recorded which). The receptor set was obtained from a woman in her 30s who had recovered from COVID-19.

The J gene is TRBJ1-1, the V gene TRBV2; no reliable D call. With 2 bases removed from V and 1 base from J, the gap between germline ends came to 5 bases. This CDR3 spans 13 amino acids. From germline, CDR1 is SNHLY and CDR2 FYNNEI. In nucleotides, the CDR3 is TGTGCCAGCAGTGAAAGCCAGAACACTGAAGCTTTCTTT. This sequence encodes CASSESQNTEAFF.

This sequence joins TRBV28 and TRBJ1-3; no firm D call. V was cut by 5 bases and J by 6 bases, with 14 bases left in between. The CDR3 is made up of 14 amino acids. Germline V lookup: CDR1 MDHEN, CDR2 SYDVKM. The CDR3 bases are TGTGCCAGCAGTAGGGCGGGAATGGAAAACACCATATATTTT. Translating it yields CASSRAGMENTIYF.

The sample holds a few counts of this clone. The chain is built from TRBV5-1 and TRBJ1-1; TRBD1 matches 8 bases. In germline, CDR1 is SGHRS, CDR2 YFSETQ. The CDR3 runs 15 residues. The V and J ends lost 5 bases and 5 bases, in that order; junction bases with no gene match: 11. In nucleotides, the CDR3 is TGCGCCAGCAGTCGGGCAGGGGGCATTAGGACTGAAGCTTTCTTT. Translating it yields CASSRAGGIRTEAFF.

A few counts support this clone. This chain joins TRBV4-2 and TRBJ1-1; D not certain. The CDR3 spans 13 residues. The germline V gene encodes CDR1 LGHNA and CDR2 YNFKEQ. V lost 0 bases to trimming and J lost 9 bases, with 11 bases between them. Here the CDR3 reads CASSQELMRKAFF. For the CDR3, the DNA is TGTGCCAGCAGCCAAGAGCTTATGAGAAAAGCTTTCTTT.

The chain links TRBV27 to TRBJ2-7; TRBD2 matches 11 bases. The V and J ends lost 3 bases and 1 base, in that order; junction bases with no gene match: 5. Germline loops: CDR1 MNHEY, CDR2 SMNVEV (reference sequence). The CDR3 has 16 amino acids. The CDR3 bases are TGTGCCAGCAGTTTCCTAGCGGGAGGAAAGTCCTACGAGCAGTACTTC. It yields the protein CASSFLAGGKSYEQYF.

V gene TRBV18 combines with J gene TRBJ2-7; 9 nucleotides line up with TRBD1. The length of the CDR3 is 16 residues. The V gene's germline CDR1 is KGHSH and CDR2 LQKENI. V was clipped by 4 bases and J by 2 bases; unmatched bases: 9. The CDR3 here is CASSLFRDRVTYEQYF. The CDR3 DNA follows: TGTGCCAGCTCACTATTCCGGGACAGGGTTACCTACGAGCAGTACTTC.

Points on this clone: Germline is not matched at one junction end, which may reflect a read error. The chain couples TRBV5-1 to TRBJ2-5; D remains unclear. CDR3 length: 13 amino acids. Germline CDR1 is SGHRS and CDR2 is YFSETQ. The CDR3 is CASRPDGPEAQYF. Written as DNA, the CDR3 is TGCGCCAGCCGTCCCGACGGCCCAGAGGCCCAGTACTTC.

The sample holds one count of this clone. The chain carries TRBV30 and TRBJ2-7, with a tentative D call TRBD1 (6 bases). This CDR3 is built from 16 residues. Germline V gene lookup returns CDR1 GTSNPN and CDR2 SVGIG (reference sequence). Trimming took off 4 bases at V and 2 bases at J, with 21 bases between the two ends. Here the CDR3 DNA reads TGTGCCTGGAATCATCGACCTTACAGGGAAACCTACGAGCAGTACTTC. Translating it yields CAWNHRPYRETYEQYF.

This clone occurred once. The chain combines TRBV6-5 with TRBJ2-7; 7 bases fit TRBD1. This CDR3 spans 15 amino acids. The V gene end was trimmed by 6 bases and the J gene end by 1 base; junction bases not matched to a gene: 9. Germline CDR1 reads MNHEY; CDR2 reads SVGAGI. In DNA form, the CDR3 reads TGTGCCAGCAGAAAAACGGGACAGCGATCCTACGAGCAGTACTTC. Translated, it gives CASRKTGQRSYEQYF.

The rearrangement links TRBV3-1 (or the pseudogene TRBV3-2) to TRBJ2-7, with D perhaps matching TRBD2 (7 bases). V lost 1 base and J 2 bases, leaving 12 bases between the germline ends. CDR1 and CDR2 from the germline V gene are LGHDT and YNNKEL (reference sequence). CDR3 length: 15 residues. CDR3 residues: CASSQVGGPTYEQYF. DNA of the CDR3: TGTGCCAGCAGCCAAGTCGGGGGGCCTACCTACGAGCAGTACTTC.

CDR3 in amino acids: CASSNSAGGPSTEAFF. The CDR3 nucleotides are TGTGCCAGTAGTAATTCCGCAGGGGGGCCGTCCACTGAAGCTTTCTTT. This chain links TRBV19 with TRBJ1-1, with 7 bases lining up with TRBD1. V was pared by 4 bases and J by 4 bases, with 12 bases of the junction left unmatched. The CDR3 has 16 amino acids. Germline V gives CDR1 LNHDA, CDR2 SQIVND (reference sequence). The variable domain in full, with the rest retrieved from reference TRBV19 and TRBJ1-1, is DGGITQSPKYLFRKEGQNVTLSCEQNLNHDAMYWYRQDPGQGLRLIYYSQIVNDFQKGDIAEGYSVSREKKESFPLTVTSAQKNPTAFYLCASSNSAGGPSTEAFFGQGTRLTVV.

V and J are TRBV4-3 and TRBJ1-1, with D unresolved. Trimming stripped 0 bases from V and 7 bases from J, with 12 bases between. There are 14 residues in the CDR3. CDR1 LGHNA and CDR2 YSLEER come from the germline V gene. For the CDR3, the DNA is TGCGCCAGCAGCCAAGAGGGTGGCGGGGTTGAAGCTTTCTTT. Amino acids: CASSQEGGGVEAFF.

This chain connects TRBV19 to TRBJ1-5; unclear D gene. The CDR3 contains 12 residues. Germline loops: CDR1 LNHDA, CDR2 SQIVND (reference sequence). V was pared by 5 bases and J by 9 bases, with 11 bases between. CDR3 bases: TGTGCCAGTAGTCCTCACTCCGGGCCCCAGCATTTT. The encoded protein is CASSPHSGPQHF.

In its sample, this clone was seen a few times. The chain recombines TRBV6-5 with TRBJ1-1; the D is unclear. Trimming took off 5 bases at V and 2 bases at J, with 9 bases between the two ends. This CDR3 is built from 13 residues. Germline V gene sequence: CDR1 MNHEY, CDR2 SVGAGI. As DNA, the CDR3 is TGTGCCAGCAGTCCTAACCCCAACACTGAAGCTTTCTTT. Translated: CASSPNPNTEAFF.

This clone turned up a few times. The chain employs TRBV18 and TRBJ1-6, with D maybe TRBD1 (6 bases). The CDR3 sequence is 16 residues long. Per germline, CDR1 KGHSH and CDR2 LQKENI. V gave up 1 base and J gave up 5 bases, with 12 bases separating them. The CDR3 protein is CASSPRMGANNSPLHF. DNA of the CDR3: TGTGCCAGCTCACCACGGATGGGGGCTAATAATTCACCCCTCCACTTT.

V and J are TRBV6-6 and TRBJ2-5; D perhaps matches TRBD1 (6 bases). CDR3 length: 13 residues. Trimming pared 7 bases from V and 4 bases from J, leaving 13 bases between. From germline, CDR1 is MNHNY and CDR2 SVGAGI (reference sequence). CDR3 sequence: CASTPRGAETQYF. Here the CDR3 DNA reads TGTGCCAGCACGCCCAGGGGTGCAGAGACCCAGTACTTC.

This sequence joins TRBV3-1 (or the pseudogene TRBV3-2) and TRBJ2-7, with D maybe TRBD2 (6 bases). V lost 1 base to trimming and J lost 3 bases, with 13 bases between them. Germline CDR1 LGHDT, CDR2 YNNKEL (reference sequence). The CDR3 sequence is 15 residues long. The CDR3 sequence: CASSQGGLTNYEQYF. The CDR3 bases are TGTGCCAGCAGCCAAGGGGGACTGACAAACTACGAGCAGTACTTC.

The chain combines TRBV27 with TRBJ2-1, with 9 bases that match TRBD1. Per germline, CDR1 MNHEY and CDR2 SMNVEV (reference sequence). The junction had 11 bases not matched to a gene; V was cut back by 5 bases and J by 6 bases. The CDR3 has 16 residues. CDR3 in amino acids: CASSPGDRVIGNEQFF. Written as DNA, the CDR3 is TGTGCCAGCAGTCCCGGGGACAGGGTGATAGGCAATGAGCAGTTCTTC.

The chain has TRBV11-2 and TRBJ2-3; D gene ambiguous. Germline loops: CDR1 SGHAT, CDR2 FQNNGV. The CDR3 sequence is 15 residues long. V was cut by 0 bases and J by 0 bases, with 7 bases left in between. CDR3 in amino acids: CASSLDWASTDTQYF. Written as DNA, the CDR3 is TGTGCCAGCAGCTTAGACTGGGCTAGCACAGATACGCAGTATTTT.

The chain joins TRBV24-1 to TRBJ1-2, with 8 bases identical to TRBD1. Trimming cost V 4 bases and J 3 bases; bases outside gene matches: 3. The CDR3 spans 14 residues. Germline V CDR1 and CDR2: KGHDR, SFDVKD. The chain's CDR3 is CATSDPGQDYGYTF. The CDR3 bases are TGTGCCACCAGTGACCCGGGACAGGACTATGGCTACACCTTC.

This clone was seen a single time. The V and J genes are TRBV5-1 and TRBJ1-5, with 8 nucleotides matching TRBD1. Trimming at V came to 4 bases and at J to 1 base, leaving 10 bases not matched to a gene. This CDR3 has 17 amino acids. Germline V gives CDR1 SGHRS, CDR2 YFSETQ. This CDR3 reads CASSMDRVAQSNQPQHF. The CDR3 coding sequence is TGCGCCAGCAGCATGGACAGGGTGGCGCAAAGCAATCAGCCCCAGCATTTT.